One sample yielded the 25 T cell receptor beta chains listed below, sequenced in a study of Graves' ophthalmopathy and Graves' hyperthyroidism. From RNA, the CDR3 regions of TCR beta chains were amplified and sequenced. First-round RT-PCR used HTBI primers; second-round multiplex PCR followed. MiXCR, applied by TCRdb to the multiplex PCR reads, yields one record per CDR3 protein. The sample holds around 1.1 million distinct CDR3 sequences, 36% seen once. The sample comprised peripheral blood or thyroid tissue (not recorded which). The receptors here all came from an adult man with Graves' hyperthyroidism.

This clonotype came up many times. This chain connects TRBV19 to TRBJ2-2; D unclear. V lost 5 bases, J lost 0 bases, and 7 bases lay in between. The CDR3 totals 14 residues. Germline assignment: CDR1 LNHDA and CDR2 SQIVND (reference sequence). CDR3 DNA sequence: TGTGCCAGTAGTTCGGACGCGAACACCGGGGAGCTGTTTTTT. Protein sequence: CASSSDANTGELFF.

In its sample, this clonotype was seen a few times. The CDR3 is CSARDPVFRGTQPQHF. CDR3 sequence (DNA): TGCAGTGCTAGAGATCCGGTTTTCCGGGGGACTCAGCCCCAGCATTTT. The gene calls are TRBV20-1 and TRBJ1-5; maybe TRBD1 (5 bases). In germline, CDR1 is DFQATT, CDR2 SNEGSKA (reference sequence). The V end lost 0 bases, the J end lost 6 bases, and 18 bases lay between the germline ends. The CDR3 covers 16 residues.

This clonotype was seen many times. The chain joins TRBV7-3 to TRBJ1-6, with D unresolved. Germline CDR1 reads SGHTA; CDR2 reads FQGTGA. V was pared by 4 bases and J by 6 bases, with 7 bases between. The CDR3 extends over 13 amino acids. This CDR3 is CASSSHVNSPLHF. The CDR3 nucleotides read TGTGCCAGCAGCTCCCACGTTAATTCACCCCTCCACTTT.

V and J are TRBV7-2 and TRBJ1-1; 7 positions match TRBD1. Germline V gives CDR1 SGHTA, CDR2 FQGNSA. CDR3 length equals 13 residues. V shed 4 bases, J shed 10 bases, and the junction held 9 bases outside the gene matches. As DNA, the CDR3 is TGTGCCAGCAGCTCGAGACAGGGAGGTACAGCTTTCTTT. As protein: CASSSRQGGTAFF.

CDR3 sequence reads: CASSRDRDRDKKLFF. DNA of the CDR3: TGCGCCAGCAGCCGTGATCGGGACAGGGACAAAAAACTGTTTTTT. The rearrangement links TRBV4-1 to TRBJ1-4; 9 nucleotides align to TRBD1. V dropped 4 bases and J dropped 9; count of bases not matched to a gene: 9. The CDR3 covers 15 residues. Germline V gene data show CDR1 as MGHRA and CDR2 as YSYEKL.

This sequence joins TRBV7-2 and TRBJ2-5; D remains ambiguous. The CDR3 spans 13 residues. The germline V and J ends were trimmed by 2 bases and 7 bases, with 11 bases remaining between them. The germline V gene encodes CDR1 SGHTA and CDR2 FQGNSA. The CDR3 nucleotides read TGTGCCAGCAGCTTACCCCACTGGGGGACCCAGTACTTC. This sequence encodes CASSLPHWGTQYF.

The chain recombines TRBV29-1 with TRBJ1-2; 8 bases are a match to TRBD1. V lost 4 bases to trimming and J lost 6 bases; unmatched junction nucleotides: 7. The CDR3 is 13 residues long. CDR1 SQVTM and CDR2 ANQGSEA come from the germline V gene. This chain's CDR3 is CSVVTGVNDGYTF. The CDR3 nucleotides are TGCAGCGTTGTGACAGGGGTCAATGATGGCTACACCTTC.

V gene TRBV9 combines with J gene TRBJ1-5; 9 bases line up with TRBD1. The CDR3 covers 16 residues. Trimming at V came to 3 bases and at J to 0 bases, leaving 4 bases not matched to a gene. The germline gives CDR1 SGDLS, CDR2 YYNGEE. In DNA, the CDR3 is TGTGCCAGCAGCGCGGGGACAGGGTATAGCAATCAGCCCCAGCATTTT. It codes for CASSAGTGYSNQPQHF.

The chain carries TRBV7-2 and TRBJ1-5; D not certain. V was pared by 6 bases and J by 9 bases, with 9 bases between. There are 11 residues in the CDR3. The germline V gene has CDR1 SGHTA and CDR2 FQGNSA. CDR3 bases: TGTGCCAGCAGACAAGACCGGCCCCAGCATTTT. Residues: CASRQDRPQHF.

In regard to this clonotype: A much bigger clone sits one base away, suggesting this may be a read error. CDR3 in amino acids: CASSSRETIDLSGF. DNA of the CDR3: TGTGCCAGCAGCAGTCGGGAGACAATCGACCTCTCAGGCTTC. V usage is TRBV7-2 and J usage is TRBJ2-7; TRBD2 is a possible D gene (6 bases). Germline assignment: CDR1 SGHTA and CDR2 FQGNSA. CDR3 length: 14 residues.

This clonotype was seen ten or more times. The CDR3 coding sequence is TGTGCCAGCATCCCTGCGGGTCGCACTGAAGCTTTCTTT. It specifies CASIPAGRTEAFF. J is TRBJ1-1 and V is TRBV5-5; D unresolved. The V and J ends lost 6 bases and 4 bases respectively, with 13 bases between them. CDR3 size: 13 residues. CDR1 is SGHKS and CDR2 is YYEKEE in the germline V gene (reference sequence).

In its sample, this clonotype was seen many times. The V and J genes are TRBV10-3 and TRBJ2-2, with D uncertain. V lost 7 bases and J 5 bases, leaving 11 bases between the germline ends. This CDR3 spans 13 amino acids. CDR1 ENHRY and CDR2 SYGVKD come from the germline V gene. This CDR3 reads CAIIDRRTGELFF. The CDR3 coding sequence is TGTGCCATCATCGATAGAAGGACCGGGGAGCTGTTTTTT.

The V and J genes are TRBV5-1 and TRBJ2-6; unclear D gene. This CDR3 spans 15 amino acids. Trimming stripped 2 bases from V and 4 bases from J, with 10 bases between. CDR1 is SGHRS, CDR2 YFSETQ, per germline. CDR3 region: CASSFDTEGANVLTF. CDR3 sequence (DNA): TGCGCCAGCAGCTTCGATACGGAAGGGGCCAACGTCCTGACTTTC. Looking up the rest from reference TRBV5-1 and TRBJ2-6 gives the full variable domain: KAGVTQTPRYLIKTRGQQVTLSCSPISGHRSVSWYQQTPGQGLQFLFEYFSETQRNKGNFPGRFSGRQFSNSRSEMNVSTLELGDSALYLCASSFDTEGANVLTFGAGSRLTVL.

Ten or more counts support this clonotype. This chain uses TRBV12-3 or TRBV12-4 with TRBJ1-5, with D uncertain. The V end was cut by 4 bases, the J end by 0 bases, with 7 bases between. The CDR3 totals 14 residues. As DNA, the CDR3 is TGTGCCAGCAGTTGGTCGGTTAGCAATCAGCCCCAGCATTTT. Its protein product is CASSWSVSNQPQHF.

About this clonotype: A much larger clonotype is one base distant, so this may be a read error. CDR3 DNA: TGTGCCAGCAGCACAGGACAGGACGAGCAGTACTTC. Encoded protein: CASSTGQDEQYF. The rearrangement links TRBV5-4 to TRBJ2-7; 7 bases are shared with TRBD1. The CDR3 length is 12 residues. Germline CDR1 SGHNT, CDR2 YYREEE (reference sequence). Trimming took 4 bases from V and 5 from J; bases not matched to a gene: 3.

This clonotype has a count of ten or more. J is TRBJ2-7 and V is TRBV25-1; D possibly corresponds to TRBD2 (7 bases). Germline V gene data show CDR1 as MGHDK and CDR2 as SYGVNS. Trimming pared 3 bases from V and 5 bases from J, leaving 20 bases between. CDR3 length: 16 amino acids. Here the CDR3 DNA reads TGTGCCAGCAGTGAGTACCGTCTAGCGGAGGGGGACGAGCAGTACTTC. Amino acids: CASSEYRLAEGDEQYF.

The chain recombines TRBV12-3 or TRBV12-4 with TRBJ1-5; D is unresolved. CDR3 size: 11 residues. V was cut by 5 bases and J by 13 bases, with 12 bases left in between. This CDR3 is CASSSGVNQHF. As DNA, the CDR3 is TGTGCCAGCAGTAGCGGGGTTAATCAGCATTTT.

This clonotype has ten or more counts. The V and J genes are TRBV2 and TRBJ2-5; D possibly corresponds to TRBD1 (5 bases). Germline loops: CDR1 SNHLY, CDR2 FYNNEI. This CDR3 has 16 amino acids. Trimming took 5 bases from V and 2 from J, leaving 18 bases between them. The CDR3 nucleotides read TGTGCCAGCAGTTTAACAACAGGTGCTCGGCAAGAGACCCAGTACTTC. This gives the protein CASSLTTGARQETQYF.

V usage is TRBV12-3 or TRBV12-4 and J usage is TRBJ1-2; TRBD1 matches 7 bases. V shed 7 bases, J shed 6 bases, and the junction held 20 bases outside the gene matches. The CDR3 length is 17 residues. The CDR3, as DNA: TGTGCCAGCACCAACCAACAGGGGTCCGTAGGAATTGATGGCTACACCTTC. This translates into CASTNQQGSVGIDGYTF.

The V and J genes are TRBV7-9 and TRBJ1-3; no definite D call. V lost 5 bases, J lost 8 bases, and 19 bases lay in between. The CDR3 length is 15 residues. Per germline, CDR1 SEHNR and CDR2 FQNEAQ (reference sequence). CDR3: CASSGGINYGYTIYF. CDR3 nucleotides: TGTGCCAGCAGCGGCGGGATTAACTATGGCTACACCATATATTTT.

For this clonotype: A read error may produce the germline difference seen at one junction end. The rearrangement uses TRBV30 and TRBJ2-5; TRBD2 matches 9 bases. This CDR3 spans 13 amino acids. Germline V gene sequence: CDR1 GTSNPN, CDR2 SVGIG (reference sequence). In DNA, the CDR3 is TGTGCCTGGAGAGGGACTAGCCACGAGACCCCGTACTTC. This codes for CAWRGTSHETPYF.

This clonotype was recorded many times. V is TRBV4-3 and J is TRBJ2-5; 7 bases are shared with TRBD2. CDR3 length equals 16 residues. V was pared by 1 base and J by 5 bases, with 10 bases of the junction left unmatched. Per the germline V gene, CDR1 is LGHNA and CDR2 is YSLEER. The CDR3 coding sequence is TGCGCCAGCAGCCAAGTTCGAGCGGGGAATGGGGAGACCCAGTACTTC. Translating gives CASSQVRAGNGETQYF.

On this clonotype: Mismatch with germline at one junction end may stem from a read error. The chain is built from TRBV29-1 and TRBJ2-1; possible D gene TRBD2, 5 bases. In germline, CDR1 is SQVTM, CDR2 ANQGSEA. This CDR3 has 15 amino acids. The chain's CDR3 is CASSPDSALVNEQFF. The CDR3 DNA reads as TGTGCCAGCAGCCCGGACTCCGCCCTTGTGAATGAGCAGTTCTTC.

The V and J genes are TRBV7-9 and TRBJ2-2; 7 positions match TRBD2. Germline values: CDR1 SEHNR, CDR2 FQNEAQ (reference sequence). This CDR3 has 16 amino acids. V was clipped by 4 bases and J by 1 base; unmatched bases: 6. Written as DNA, the CDR3 is TGTGCCAGCAGCTCCACGGGGGGACTGAACACCGGGGAGCTGTTTTTT. This sequence encodes CASSSTGGLNTGELFF.

Ten or more counts support this clonotype. The rearrangement uses TRBV19 and TRBJ1-1, with TRBD1 identical over 7 bases. The CDR3 runs 13 residues. J lost 8 bases, V lost 6 bases, and 9 bases had no gene match. Germline lookup yields CDR1 LNHDA and CDR2 SQIVND (reference sequence). The CDR3 nucleotides are TGTGCCAGTAGAGGCGGACAGGTAAAGGAAGCTTTCTTT. Translating it yields CASRGGQVKEAFF.